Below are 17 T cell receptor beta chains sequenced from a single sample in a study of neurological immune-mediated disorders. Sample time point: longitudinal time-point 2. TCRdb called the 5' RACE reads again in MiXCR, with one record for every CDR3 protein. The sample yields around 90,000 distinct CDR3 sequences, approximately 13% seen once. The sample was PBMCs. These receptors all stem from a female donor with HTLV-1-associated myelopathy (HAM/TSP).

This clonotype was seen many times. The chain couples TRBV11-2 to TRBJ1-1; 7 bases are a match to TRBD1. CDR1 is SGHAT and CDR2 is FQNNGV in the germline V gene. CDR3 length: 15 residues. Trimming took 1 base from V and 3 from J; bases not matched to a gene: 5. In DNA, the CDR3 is TGTGCCAGCAGCTTAGGGGGAGGGGGCTACACTGAAGCTTTCTTT. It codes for CASSLGGGGYTEAFF.

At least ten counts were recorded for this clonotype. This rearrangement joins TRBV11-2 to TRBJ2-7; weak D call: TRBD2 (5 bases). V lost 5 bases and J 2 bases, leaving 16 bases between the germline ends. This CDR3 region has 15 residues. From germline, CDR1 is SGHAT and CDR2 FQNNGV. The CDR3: CASSKGRGQTYEQYF. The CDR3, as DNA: TGTGCCAGCAGCAAAGGGAGAGGGCAGACCTACGAGCAGTACTTC.

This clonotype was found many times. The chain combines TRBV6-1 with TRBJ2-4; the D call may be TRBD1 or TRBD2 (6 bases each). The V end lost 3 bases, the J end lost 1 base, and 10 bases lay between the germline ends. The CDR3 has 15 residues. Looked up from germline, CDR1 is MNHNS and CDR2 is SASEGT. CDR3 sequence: CASSEGGSAKNIQYF. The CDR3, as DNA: TGTGCCAGCAGTGAGGGGGGCTCGGCCAAAAACATTCAGTACTTC.

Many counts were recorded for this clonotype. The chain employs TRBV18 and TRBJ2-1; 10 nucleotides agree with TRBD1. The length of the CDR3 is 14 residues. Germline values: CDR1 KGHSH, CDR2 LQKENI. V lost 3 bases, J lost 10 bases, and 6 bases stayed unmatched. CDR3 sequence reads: CASSPDRGPREQFF. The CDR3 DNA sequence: TGTGCCAGCTCACCTGACAGGGGGCCGCGAGAGCAGTTCTTC.

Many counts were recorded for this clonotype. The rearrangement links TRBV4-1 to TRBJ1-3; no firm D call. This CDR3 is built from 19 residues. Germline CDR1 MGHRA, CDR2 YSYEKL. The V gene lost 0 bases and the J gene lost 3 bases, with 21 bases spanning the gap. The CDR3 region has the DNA TGCGCCAGCAGCCAAGAGGGCTATAACGGGCCATCGTATGGAAACACCATATATTTT. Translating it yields CASSQEGYNGPSYGNTIYF.

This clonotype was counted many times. The CDR3 DNA follows: TGCGCCAGCAGCTCCGGGACAAACCCCTACGAGCAGTACTTC. Its translation: CASSSGTNPYEQYF. The chain employs TRBV5-1 and TRBJ2-7, with D possibly being TRBD1 (6 bases). The CDR3 runs to 14 residues. In germline, CDR1 is SGHRS, CDR2 YFSETQ. Deletions cut 3 bases from V and 2 bases from J, with 12 bases between.

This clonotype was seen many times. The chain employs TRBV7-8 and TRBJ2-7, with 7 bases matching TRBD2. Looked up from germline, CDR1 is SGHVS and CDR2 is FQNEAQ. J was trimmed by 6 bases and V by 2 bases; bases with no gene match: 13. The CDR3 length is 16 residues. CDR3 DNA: TGTGCCAGCAGCTTACCCCGGGGGGATCGGTTGTCCGAGCAGTACTTC. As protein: CASSLPRGDRLSEQYF.

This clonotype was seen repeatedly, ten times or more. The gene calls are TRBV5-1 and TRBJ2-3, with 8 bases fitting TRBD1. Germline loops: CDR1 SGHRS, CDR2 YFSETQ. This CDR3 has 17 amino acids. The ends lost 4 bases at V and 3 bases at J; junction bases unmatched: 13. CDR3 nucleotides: TGCGCCAGCAGCGAACGTTCAGGGGGCGCGGGGACAGATACGCAGTATTTT. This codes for CASSERSGGAGTDTQYF. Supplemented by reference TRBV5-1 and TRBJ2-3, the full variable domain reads KAGVTQTPRYLIKTRGQQVTLSCSPISGHRSVSWYQQTPGQGLQFLFEYFSETQRNKGNFPGRFSGRQFSNSRSEMNVSTLELGDSALYLCASSERSGGAGTDTQYFGPGTRLTVL.

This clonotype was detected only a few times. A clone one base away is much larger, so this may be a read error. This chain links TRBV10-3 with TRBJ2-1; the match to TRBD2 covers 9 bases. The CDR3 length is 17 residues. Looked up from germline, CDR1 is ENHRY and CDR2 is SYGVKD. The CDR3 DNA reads TGTGTCATCAGAGCTACGACTAGCGGTGTCTCCTACAATGAGCAGTTCTTC. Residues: CVIRATTSGVSYNEQFF.

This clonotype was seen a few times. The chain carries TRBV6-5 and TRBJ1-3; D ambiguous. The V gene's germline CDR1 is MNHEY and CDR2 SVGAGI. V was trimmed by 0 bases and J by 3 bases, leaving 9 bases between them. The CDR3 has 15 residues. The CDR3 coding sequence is TGTGCCAGCAGTTACTCGACGGGAGTTGGAAACACCATATATTTT. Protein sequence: CASSYSTGVGNTIYF.

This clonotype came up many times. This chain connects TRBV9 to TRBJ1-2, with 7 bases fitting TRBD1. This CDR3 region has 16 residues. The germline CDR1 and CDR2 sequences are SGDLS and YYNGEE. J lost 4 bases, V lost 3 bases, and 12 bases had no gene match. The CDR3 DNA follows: TGTGCCAGCAGCGCTGAAGGGGAGGGGGCCATCTATGGCTACACCTTC. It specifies CASSAEGEGAIYGYTF.

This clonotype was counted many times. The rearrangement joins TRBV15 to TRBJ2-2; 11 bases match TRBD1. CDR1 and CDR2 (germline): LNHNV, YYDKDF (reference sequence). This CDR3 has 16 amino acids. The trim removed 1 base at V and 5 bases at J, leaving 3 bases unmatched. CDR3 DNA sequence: TGTGCCACCAGCAGAGGGACAGGGGGCGCGACCGGGGAGCTGTTTTTT. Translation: CATSRGTGGATGELFF.

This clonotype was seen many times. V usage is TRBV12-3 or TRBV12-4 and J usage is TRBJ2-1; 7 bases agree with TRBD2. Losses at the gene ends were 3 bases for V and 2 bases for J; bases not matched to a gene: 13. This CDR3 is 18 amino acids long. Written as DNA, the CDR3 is TGTGCCAGCAGTTTTGGGCTAGCGGCGAATAAACCCTACAATGAGCAGTTCTTC. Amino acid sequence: CASSFGLAANKPYNEQFF.

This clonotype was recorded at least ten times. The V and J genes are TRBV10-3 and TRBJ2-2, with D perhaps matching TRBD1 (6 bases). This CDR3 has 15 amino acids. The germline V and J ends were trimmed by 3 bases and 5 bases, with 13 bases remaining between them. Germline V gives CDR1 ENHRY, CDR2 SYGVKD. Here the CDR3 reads CAISEAGRGTGELFF. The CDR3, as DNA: TGTGCCATCAGTGAAGCCGGCAGGGGAACCGGGGAGCTGTTTTTT.

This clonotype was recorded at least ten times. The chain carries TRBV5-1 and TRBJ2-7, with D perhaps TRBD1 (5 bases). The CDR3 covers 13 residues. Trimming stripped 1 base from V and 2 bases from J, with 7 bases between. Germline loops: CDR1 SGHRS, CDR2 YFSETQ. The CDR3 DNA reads TGCGCCAGCAGCTTGCAGGGAACCTACGAGCAGTACTTC. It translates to CASSLQGTYEQYF.

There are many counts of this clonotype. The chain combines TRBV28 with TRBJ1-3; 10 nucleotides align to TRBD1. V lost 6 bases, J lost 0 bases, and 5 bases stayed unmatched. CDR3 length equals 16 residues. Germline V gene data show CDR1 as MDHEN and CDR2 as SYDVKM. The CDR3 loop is CASRGQGRNSGNTIYF. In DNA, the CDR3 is TGTGCCAGCAGGGGACAGGGGAGAAACTCTGGAAACACCATATATTTT.

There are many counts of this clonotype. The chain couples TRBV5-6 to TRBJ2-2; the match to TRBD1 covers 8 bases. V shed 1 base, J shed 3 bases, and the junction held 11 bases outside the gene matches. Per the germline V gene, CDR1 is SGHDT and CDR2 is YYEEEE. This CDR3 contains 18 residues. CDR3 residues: CASSLRQGAPLDTGELFF. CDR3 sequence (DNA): TGTGCCAGCAGCTTGAGGCAGGGGGCGCCTCTGGACACCGGGGAGCTGTTTTTT.